Shown below are 25 T cell receptor beta chains from a single sample sequenced in a study of T cells in Graves' hyperthyroidism and ophthalmopathy (dated by TCRdb to between 2018 and 2021). Libraries came from multiplex PCR. Instrument on record: Illumina HiSeq 2000. Amplification of TCR beta CDR3 regions was carried out from RNA transcripts. The first round of RT-PCR for the TCR CDR3 was performed with the HTBI primer set and the Qiagen OneStep RT-PCR kit. The raw public reads went through TCRdb reprocessing: fastp at Q25, MiXCR clone calling, in-frame beta chains kept. Here each entry gathers all rows of one CDR3 protein and keeps the most common genes and DNA. This sample has roughly 380,000 distinct CDR3 sequences in its table, and over 11% of those were observed once. 9.5% to 12% of the sample rests with the top ten. What was sequenced was blood. The receptors stem from a woman aged 55-75 years with Graves' hyperthyroidism.

This clonotype has at least ten counts. The rearrangement joins TRBV7-9 to TRBJ2-4, with 7 bases lining up with TRBD2. The junction had 15 bases not matched to a gene; V was cut back by 1 base and J by 3 bases. CDR1 is SEHNR and CDR2 is FQNEAQ in the germline V gene (reference sequence). The CDR3 length is 19 residues. The CDR3: CASSLGSGGSLRGKNIQYF. CDR3 bases: TGTGCCAGCAGCTTAGGGTCGGGAGGATCTCTCCGGGGCAAAAACATTCAGTACTTC.

This chain uses TRBV5-1 with TRBJ2-2; 8 nucleotides match TRBD1. From germline, CDR1 is SGHRS and CDR2 YFSETQ. The CDR3 spans 15 residues. The junction had 8 bases not matched to a gene; V was cut back by 6 bases and J by 4 bases. The CDR3, as DNA: TGCGCCAGCACCACGGGACAGGAGGGCACCGGGGAGCTGTTTTTT. Protein sequence: CASTTGQEGTGELFF.

This clonotype was seen at least ten times. The gene calls are TRBV3-1 and TRBJ1-3, with a weak D call TRBD1 (6 bases). The CDR3 has 14 residues. CDR1 and CDR2 from the germline V gene are LGHDT and YNNKEL (reference sequence). Trimming stripped 4 bases from V and 1 base from J, with 8 bases between. CDR3 region: CASSPRGSGNTIYF. In DNA, the CDR3 is TGTGCCAGCAGCCCCAGGGGTTCTGGAAACACCATATATTTT. Full variable domain (rest looked up from reference TRBV3-1 and TRBJ1-3): DTAVSQTPKYLVTQMGNDKSIKCEQNLGHDTMYWYKQDSKKFLKIMFSYNNKELIINETVPNRFSPKSPDKAHLNLHINSLELGDSAVYFCASSPRGSGNTIYFGEGSWLTVV.

This clonotype was detected ten times or more. Here the CDR3 reads CAWSLGTGKLNQPQHF. CDR3 in DNA: TGTGCCTGGAGTTTAGGGACAGGGAAGTTGAATCAGCCCCAGCATTTT. This chain links TRBV30 with TRBJ1-5, with 9 bases that match TRBD1. The CDR3 sequence is 16 residues long. The germline V gene encodes CDR1 GTSNPN and CDR2 SVGIG (reference sequence). The V segment lost 2 bases and the J segment 4 bases; nucleotides outside the gene matches: 9.

The chain recombines TRBV5-4 with TRBJ1-2; the D gene is possibly TRBD1 (6 bases). The CDR3 consists of 14 residues. With 1 base removed from V and 4 bases from J, the gap between germline ends came to 11 bases. Looked up from germline, CDR1 is SGHNT and CDR2 is YYREEE (reference sequence). Here the CDR3 reads CASSLRGGFYGYTF. DNA for the CDR3: TGTGCCAGCAGCTTGCGAGGGGGGTTCTATGGCTACACCTTC.

Many counts were recorded for this clonotype. This chain uses TRBV20-1 with TRBJ2-1, with 8 bases lining up with TRBD2. V was clipped by 3 bases and J by 7 bases; unmatched bases: 14. This CDR3 is built from 16 residues. Germline loops: CDR1 DFQATT, CDR2 SNEGSKA (reference sequence). This CDR3 is CSARSAREVVLNEQFF. In DNA form, the CDR3 reads TGCAGTGCTAGGTCCGCGCGGGAGGTGGTATTGAATGAGCAGTTCTTC.

This clonotype occurred many times. The V and J genes are TRBV6-1 and TRBJ1-2, with 11 bases fitting TRBD1. Germline lookup yields CDR1 MNHNS and CDR2 SASEGT. Losses at the gene ends were 2 bases for V and 6 bases for J; bases not matched to a gene: 11. The CDR3 contains 17 residues. The CDR3 DNA follows: TGTGCCAGCAGTGAAAGGACTGGGGACAGGGGGGAGAATGGCTACACCTTC. It specifies CASSERTGDRGENGYTF.

At least ten counts were recorded for this clonotype. The chain couples TRBV28 to TRBJ2-5, with D maybe TRBD2 (5 bases). The CDR3 consists of 14 residues. Trimming took 7 bases from V and 5 from J, leaving 17 bases between them. Germline assignment: CDR1 MDHEN and CDR2 SYDVKM. The CDR3 sequence: CASTPGGGWETQYF. DNA of the CDR3: TGTGCCAGCACCCCTGGAGGAGGATGGGAGACCCAGTACTTC.

The rearrangement joins TRBV4-1 to TRBJ2-4; 13 bases line up with TRBD2. The CDR3 has 18 amino acids. Per the germline V gene, CDR1 is MGHRA and CDR2 is YSYEKL. V was pared by 3 bases and J by 0 bases, with 5 bases of the junction left unmatched. The CDR3 nucleotides are TGCGCCAGCAGCCAGGGACTAGCGGGACCCTTAGCCAAAAACATTCAGTACTTC. Protein: CASSQGLAGPLAKNIQYF.

This clonotype has at least ten counts. This chain links TRBV6-2 or TRBV6-3 with TRBJ2-2; 15 bases line up with TRBD2. CDR3 length: 17 residues. Germline-derived CDR1 and CDR2 are MNHEY and SVGEGT. Germline trimming cut 5 bases from V and 5 bases from J; bases unmatched to any gene: 6. CDR3: CASSRLGLAGGTGELFF. As DNA, the CDR3 is TGTGCCAGCAGTCGACTAGGACTAGCGGGAGGGACCGGGGAGCTGTTTTTT.

This clonotype was recorded at least ten times. V usage is TRBV11-2 and J usage is TRBJ2-1; 7 nucleotides line up with TRBD2. Per the germline V gene, CDR1 is SGHAT and CDR2 is FQNNGV. V dropped 4 bases and J dropped 4; count of bases not matched to a gene: 4. The CDR3 contains 14 residues. The CDR3 protein is CASSSGGGYNEQFF. The CDR3, as DNA: TGTGCCAGCAGCTCGGGGGGAGGTTACAATGAGCAGTTCTTC.

This clonotype turned up a few times. The V and J genes are TRBV29-1 and TRBJ1-1; 7 positions match TRBD1. The junction had 9 bases not matched to a gene; V was cut back by 3 bases and J by 5 bases. CDR1 SQVTM and CDR2 ANQGSEA come from the germline V gene. The CDR3 contains 14 residues. Here the CDR3 reads CSVERGRGRTEAFF. CDR3 coding DNA: TGCAGCGTTGAGAGGGGCAGGGGGAGGACTGAAGCTTTCTTT.

This chain connects TRBV7-2 to TRBJ2-7; 10 bases line up with TRBD2. Germline values: CDR1 SGHTA, CDR2 FQGNSA. With 1 base clipped from V and 4 bases from J, the junction kept 7 bases outside the gene matches. CDR3 length: 16 amino acids. CDR3 region: CASSLGASGSWYEQYF. In DNA form, the CDR3 reads TGTGCCAGCAGCTTAGGGGCTAGCGGGAGTTGGTACGAGCAGTACTTC.

This clonotype was counted at least ten times. V is TRBV10-3 and J is TRBJ2-1; 13 bases are a match to TRBD2. The CDR3 covers 13 residues. J lost 8 bases, V lost 7 bases, and 2 bases had no gene match. CDR1 and CDR2 from the germline V gene are ENHRY and SYGVKD. The CDR3 DNA is TGTGCCATCACCGGACTAGCGGGAGATGAGCAGTTCTTC. It is translated as CAITGLAGDEQFF.

This chain joins TRBV9 and TRBJ2-2, with D uncertain. The CDR3 loop spans 13 amino acids. Trimming removed 4 bases at V and 4 bases at J, with 8 bases between. CDR1 SGDLS and CDR2 YYNGEE come from the germline V gene. DNA of the CDR3: TGTGCCAGCAGCACCGTCTCCACCGGGGAGCTGTTTTTT. It encodes CASSTVSTGELFF.

On this clonotype: Since a much larger clone is just one base distant, this may be a read error. J is TRBJ2-1 and V is TRBV11-2; 13 bases match TRBD2. This CDR3 has 15 residues. Germline V CDR1 and CDR2: SGHAT, FQNNGV. The CDR3 DNA sequence: TGTGCCAGCAGCCCCCGACTAGCGGGGGGCAATGAGCGGTTCTTC. It translates to CASSPRLAGGNERFF.

Only a few counts were recorded for this clonotype. The chain combines TRBV19 with TRBJ2-7; no definite D call. The V end was cut by 3 bases, the J end by 5 bases, with 11 bases between. Germline V CDR1 and CDR2: LNHDA, SQIVND (reference sequence). This CDR3 has 13 amino acids. In DNA form, the CDR3 reads TGTGCCAGTAGTATTCTGGGGAACGACGAGCAGTACTTC. It translates to CASSILGNDEQYF.

This clonotype was seen many times. The V and J genes are TRBV7-9 and TRBJ2-7, with D tentatively TRBD2 (5 bases). Trimming removed 4 bases from V and 2 bases from J, with 18 bases in between. Germline assignment: CDR1 SEHNR and CDR2 FQNEAQ (reference sequence). The CDR3 is 16 residues long. The DNA for the CDR3 is TGTGCCAGCAGCTCGGGGTCACGGACCAATGCCTACGAGCAGTACTTC. It is translated as CASSSGSRTNAYEQYF.

The V and J genes are TRBV28 and TRBJ2-1; TRBD2 matches 10 bases. The length of the CDR3 is 16 residues. Per germline, CDR1 MDHEN and CDR2 SYDVKM. After removal of 2 bases from V and 8 bases from J, the junction contained 9 bases not matched to a gene. The chain's CDR3 is CASSLSKAGGGHEQFF. In DNA, the CDR3 is TGTGCCAGCAGTTTAAGTAAAGCGGGAGGGGGCCATGAGCAGTTCTTC. Looking up the rest from reference TRBV28 and TRBJ2-1 gives the full variable domain: DVKVTQSSRYLVKRTGEKVFLECVQDMDHENMFWYRQDPGLGLRLIYFSYDVKMKEKGDIPEGYSVSREKKERFSLILESASTNQTSMYLCASSLSKAGGGHEQFFGPGTRLTVL.

This clonotype was counted a few times. This chain joins TRBV18 and TRBJ2-2; D is perhaps TRBD1 or TRBD2 (6 bases each). Germline CDR1 reads KGHSH; CDR2 reads LQKENI. The CDR3 spans 15 residues. With 3 bases removed from V and 5 bases from J, the gap between germline ends came to 13 bases. For the CDR3, the DNA is TGTGCCAGCTCACCGCGACAGGAGGGGACCGGGGAGCTGTTTTTT. It translates to CASSPRQEGTGELFF.

This chain joins TRBV3-1 and TRBJ2-5; 7 bases match TRBD1. This CDR3 contains 11 residues. The germline gives CDR1 LGHDT, CDR2 YNNKEL (reference sequence). V was clipped by 1 base and J by 10 bases; unmatched bases: 0. CDR3 in amino acids: CASSQGDSQYF. For the CDR3, the DNA is TGTGCCAGCAGCCAAGGGGACAGCCAGTACTTC.

In this sample, this clonotype turned up many times. The J gene is TRBJ2-1, the V gene TRBV2; possible D gene TRBD2, 6 bases. The CDR3 spans 14 residues. The V end was cut by 5 bases, the J end by 7 bases, with 15 bases between. Germline CDR1 reads SNHLY; CDR2 reads FYNNEI. The CDR3 loop is CASSRDSGSNEQFF. In DNA form, the CDR3 reads TGTGCCAGCAGTCGGGACTCCGGGTCGAATGAGCAGTTCTTC.

This clonotype occurred many times. The rearrangement links TRBV5-1 to TRBJ2-5; possible D gene TRBD1, 6 bases. CDR1 is SGHRS and CDR2 is YFSETQ in the germline V gene. Trimming removed 4 bases at V and 5 bases at J, with 15 bases between. CDR3 length: 14 amino acids. CDR3 sequence reads: CASSIGTPRETQYF. The CDR3 bases are TGCGCCAGCAGCATAGGGACACCGCGGGAGACCCAGTACTTC.

This chain connects TRBV7-3 to TRBJ2-1; weak D call: TRBD2 (5 bases). Trimming took 0 bases from V and 5 from J, leaving 26 bases between them. Germline V gene sequence: CDR1 SGHTA, CDR2 FQGTGA. This CDR3 is built from 20 residues. CDR3 sequence reads: CASSLTGQRCVVWLNNEQFF. The CDR3 nucleotides read TGTGCCAGCAGCTTAACCGGGCAGCGGTGTGTGGTTTGGTTAAACAATGAGCAGTTCTTC.

This rearrangement joins TRBV5-4 to TRBJ2-5; 7 bases are a match to TRBD2. The CDR3 has 15 residues. The J segment lost 1 base and the V segment lost 3 bases, leaving 6 bases of the junction unmatched. The germline V gene encodes CDR1 SGHNT and CDR2 YYREEE (reference sequence). The CDR3 protein is CASSWASGVQETQYF. The CDR3 bases are TGTGCCAGCAGCTGGGCGAGCGGGGTCCAAGAGACCCAGTACTTC. Full variable domain (remainder filled in from reference TRBV5-4 and TRBJ2-5): ETGVTQSPTHLIKTRGQQVTLRCSSQSGHNTVSWYQQALGQGPQFIFQYYREEENGRGNFPPRFSGLQFPNYSSELNVNALELDDSALYLCASSWASGVQETQYFGPGTRLLVL.